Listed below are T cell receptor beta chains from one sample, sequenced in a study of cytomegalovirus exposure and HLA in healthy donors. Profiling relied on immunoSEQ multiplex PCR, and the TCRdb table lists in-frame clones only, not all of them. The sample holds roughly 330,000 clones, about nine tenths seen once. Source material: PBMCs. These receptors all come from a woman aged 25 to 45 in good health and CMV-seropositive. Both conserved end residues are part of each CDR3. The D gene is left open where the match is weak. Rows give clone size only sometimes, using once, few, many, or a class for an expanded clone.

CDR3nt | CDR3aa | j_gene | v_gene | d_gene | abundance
TGTGCCAGCAGGGGCCTAGCGGGGTCAGTAGATACGCAGTATTTT | CASRGLAGSVDTQYF | TRBJ2-3 | TRBV6-1 | TRBD2 | -
TGTGCCATCAAAGCAGCGGGGGGCCCAAACGAGCAGTACTTC | CAIKAAGGPNEQYF | TRBJ2-7 | TRBV10-3 | TRBD2 | -
TGCGCCAGCAGTTACGGAAGACAGGGAGTTAATGAAAAACTGTTTTTT | CASSYGRQGVNEKLFF | TRBJ1-4 | TRBV5-1 | TRBD1 | -
TGTGCCAGCAGACCTCGGGGGGCAAGCACAGATACGCAGTATTTT | CASRPRGASTDTQYF | TRBJ2-3 | TRBV6-5 | - | -
TGTGCCAGCAGTTCAACACAGCGTGGCTACACCTTC | CASSSTQRGYTF | TRBJ1-2 | TRBV28 | - | -
TGTGCCAGCGCTGCCGCAGGCTCGGCGGGCAATCAGCCCCAGCATTTT | CASAAAGSAGNQPQHF | TRBJ1-5 | TRBV27 | - | few
TGTGCCAGCAGCATCCCCCCCGGCTACGAGCAGTACTTC | CASSIPPGYEQYF | TRBJ2-7 | TRBV7-2 | - | -
TGCGCCAGCAGCGACCGACTAGCGGGAGACTACAATGAGCAGTTCTTC | CASSDRLAGDYNEQFF | TRBJ2-1 | TRBV4-3 | TRBD2 | -
TGTGCCAGCAGTTTATTCAAGGGGCCGGCCTTTAGGGAGCAGTACTTC | CASSLFKGPAFREQYF | TRBJ2-7 | TRBV27 | - | -
TGCGCCAGCAGCTTGTGGCTAGCGGCCAACAATGAGCAGTTCTTC | CASSLWLAANNEQFF | TRBJ2-1 | TRBV5-1 | TRBD2 | -
TGCAGCGTCGAGGGGGGGGGTAGGACTGAAGCTTTCTTT | CSVEGGGRTEAFF | TRBJ1-1 | TRBV29-1 | - | once
TGCGCCAGCAGCATGACTAGCGGGGGATTTTCAACCTACGAGCAGTACTTC | CASSMTSGGFSTYEQYF | TRBJ2-7 | TRBV5-1 | TRBD2 | -
TGCAGCGTGACCGACAGGGTAGATTTCTACGAGCAGTACTTC | CSVTDRVDFYEQYF | TRBJ2-7 | TRBV29-1 | TRBD1 | -
TGTGCCAGCAGCTTAGAGACAGGGGGGGCGCAGTATTTT | CASSLETGGAQYF | TRBJ2-3 | TRBV7-6 | TRBD1 | -
TGTGCCAGCCGAAAGGGCAGGGGGATTAATGAGCAGTTCTTC | CASRKGRGINEQFF | TRBJ2-1 | TRBV7-2 | TRBD1 | -
TGTGCCACCAGCAGAGATAGGAATGAAGATACGCAGTATTTT | CATSRDRNEDTQYF | TRBJ2-3 | TRBV15 | - | -
TGTGCCAGCAGTGACTCGAGTCAGGGGGCTACCGATACGCAGTATTTT | CASSDSSQGATDTQYF | TRBJ2-3 | TRBV6-4 | TRBD1 | -
TGTGCCAGCAGCCCCCCGGGAACGGAAAACACCATATATTTT | CASSPPGTENTIYF | TRBJ1-3 | TRBV9 | - | -
TGCGCCAGCAGCTTATTAGGGGACTACGAGCAGTACTTC | CASSLLGDYEQYF | TRBJ2-7 | TRBV5-1 | - | -
TGCGCCAGCAGCCAAGACGAAATTATGGGGGTGCAGTACTTC | CASSQDEIMGVQYF | TRBJ2-7 | TRBV4-3 | - | -
TGTGCCAGCAGTTCCCGAGTGGGACTAGCGGGGGCACGATTCGGCTACGAGCAGTACTTC | CASSSRVGLAGARFGYEQYF | TRBJ2-7 | TRBV28 | TRBD2 | -
TGCAGCGTCCCAAGTCCGGGGGTCCTGATGTACAATGAGCAGTTCTTC | CSVPSPGVLMYNEQFF | TRBJ2-1 | TRBV29-1 | - | -
TGTGCCAGCAGTGAATATATTTCCGGGAGGCCTTTCTTT | CASSEYISGRPFF | TRBJ1-1 | TRBV6-1 | - | few
TGTGCCAGCAGCTTACGTCCAACAGGGGCCAATAATGAAAAACTGTTTTTT | CASSLRPTGANNEKLFF | TRBJ1-4 | TRBV7-8 | TRBD1 | -
TGTGCCACCAGCAAACCAAGCCGAAACACTGAAGCTTTCTTT | CATSKPSRNTEAFF | TRBJ1-1 | TRBV15 | - | -
TGTGCCAGCAGTTTTGCTAGCGGGGGAAACACCGGGGAGCTGTTTTTT | CASSFASGGNTGELFF | TRBJ2-2 | TRBV28 | TRBD2 | -
TGTGCCAGCAGCCGGTGGCCTTACGAGCAGTACTTC | CASSRWPYEQYF | TRBJ2-7 | TRBV28 | - | -
TGTGCCAGCAATTGGCGGGTTTTGAGGTCCTACGAGCAGTACTTC | CASNWRVLRSYEQYF | TRBJ2-7 | TRBV5-8 | - | -
TGTGCCAGCAGCCTATGGCAGGGGACGATGAATGAGCAGTTCTTC | CASSLWQGTMNEQFF | TRBJ2-1 | TRBV7-6 | - | -
TGTGCCAGCAGCCCAGGGGGCAAAGTCTATGGCTACACCTTC | CASSPGGKVYGYTF | TRBJ1-2 | TRBV7-9 | TRBD1 | -
TGTGCCAGCAGCCCGACTAGCGGGAGGCGTGAGCAGTTCTTC | CASSPTSGRREQFF | TRBJ2-1 | TRBV7-3 | TRBD2 | -
TGTGCCAGCAGCTTAGTTATCGGCGGGGGATATGGCTACACCTTC | CASSLVIGGGYGYTF | TRBJ1-2 | TRBV7-2 | - | -
TGTGCCAGCAGACGGGGGGCCCTATTCACAGATACGCAGTATTTT | CASRRGALFTDTQYF | TRBJ2-3 | TRBV27 | - | -
TGCGCCAGCAGCCAAAGCCAGAACTACAATGAGCAGTTCTTC | CASSQSQNYNEQFF | TRBJ2-1 | TRBV4-3 | - | -
TGTGCCAGCAGTCCCCTTGGCATCCAGTACACTGAAGCTTTCTTT | CASSPLGIQYTEAFF | TRBJ1-1 | TRBV28 | - | -
TGCAGCGTACCCGGGACAGCGGGTGAAGCTTTCTTT | CSVPGTAGEAFF | TRBJ1-1 | TRBV29-1 | TRBD1 | -
TGTGCCAGCAGTTTACCCGGACGGGGATTGGACGAGCAGTACTTC | CASSLPGRGLDEQYF | TRBJ2-7 | TRBV28 | - | -
TGTGCCAGCAGCTTCGACAGGCGGGCTGGAAACACCATATATTTT | CASSFDRRAGNTIYF | TRBJ1-3 | TRBV5-6 | - | -
TGTGCCAGCAGATCTACAGGGTTGGTTCAGCCCCAGCATTTT | CASRSTGLVQPQHF | TRBJ1-5 | TRBV28 | - | -
TGCAGCGTTCGCGGGGGACTCACTAGCACAGATACGCAGTATTTT | CSVRGGLTSTDTQYF | TRBJ2-3 | TRBV29-1 | TRBD2 | -
TGCGCCAGCAGCTTGGTTCGTCGACAGGGGGTAACCGGGGAGCTGTTTTTT | CASSLVRRQGVTGELFF | TRBJ2-2 | TRBV5-1 | TRBD1 | -
TGTGCCAGCAGTCGTCGACAGGGGGCTGATCAGCCCCAGCATTTT | CASSRRQGADQPQHF | TRBJ1-5 | TRBV28 | TRBD1 | -
TGTGCCAGCAGATACAGGGGTGGTAGCACAGATACGCAGTATTTT | CASRYRGGSTDTQYF | TRBJ2-3 | TRBV6-5 | TRBD1 | -
TGTGCCAGCGCCCGGGACAGCCTAAATCAGCCCCAGCATTTT | CASARDSLNQPQHF | TRBJ1-5 | TRBV7-9 | TRBD1 | -
TGTGCCAGCAGCTTAGGACTAGCGGGAGGTACCGGGGAGCTGTTTTTT | CASSLGLAGGTGELFF | TRBJ2-2 | TRBV7-9 | TRBD2 | few
TGTGCCTGGAGTGGGAACAGGGTCGGTGGGTTTGAAAAACTGTTTTTT | CAWSGNRVGGFEKLFF | TRBJ1-4 | TRBV30 | - | -
TGCAGCGTTGATGCCGGCTATGGCTACACCTTC | CSVDAGYGYTF | TRBJ1-2 | TRBV29-1 | - | once
TGTGCCAGCAGCTCCTCGACTAGCGGGCCCCCCTACGAGCAGTACTTC | CASSSSTSGPPYEQYF | TRBJ2-7 | TRBV7-2 | TRBD2 | -
TGTGCCAGCAGCGGCTCCTTCGGGACAGGGGTCGAAAAACTGTTTTTT | CASSGSFGTGVEKLFF | TRBJ1-4 | TRBV2 | TRBD1 | -
TGTGCCAGCCGCGGGGCCCGTGAAAAACTGTTTTTT | CASRGAREKLFF | TRBJ1-4 | TRBV2 | - | -
TGCGCCAGCAGCCAAGATCCCACGGCGGCTACCAGCACAGATACGCAGTATTTT | CASSQDPTAATSTDTQYF | TRBJ2-3 | TRBV4-1 | - | -
TGTGCCAGCAGCGTACCAGGGATGATTCAAGAGACCCAGTACTTC | CASSVPGMIQETQYF | TRBJ2-5 | TRBV6-1 | - | -
TGTGCCAGCAGTGAACTAGTAGGCCCTGAACCCACAGATACGCAGTATTTT | CASSELVGPEPTDTQYF | TRBJ2-3 | TRBV6-1 | - | -
TGTGCCAGCAGCAGACAGGGACAGACCTACGAGCAGTACTTC | CASSRQGQTYEQYF | TRBJ2-7 | TRBV11-2 | TRBD1 | -
TGTGCCAGTAGCCTGGCAAAGGGCTACGAGCAGTACTTC | CASSLAKGYEQYF | TRBJ2-7 | TRBV19 | - | -
TGTGCCAGCAGACCTACAGGGGGCCCTCAGCCCCAGCATTTT | CASRPTGGPQPQHF | TRBJ1-5 | TRBV6-1 | TRBD1 | -
TGTGCCAGCAGCCCAGAGATTTTACGGACCGAGGGGTTTGGCTACACCTTC | CASSPEILRTEGFGYTF | TRBJ1-2 | TRBV7-2 | - | few
TGTGCCTGGAGTGTACTAAAGGGGAGGCAGGTTGGACCGAACACTGAAGCTTTCTTT | CAWSVLKGRQVGPNTEAFF | TRBJ1-1 | TRBV30 | - | -
TGTGCCAGCAGCTCCTACAGGGACAGGTTCAAGTACGAGCAGTACTTC | CASSSYRDRFKYEQYF | TRBJ2-7 | TRBV11-2 | TRBD1 | -
TGTGCCAGCAGCGAACTTGGGAGGGGCGAGCAGTACTTC | CASSELGRGEQYF | TRBJ2-7 | TRBV7-3 | TRBD2 | -